The 14 T cell receptor beta chains reported below all come from one sample, sequenced in a study of early T cells in non-severe SARS-CoV-2 infection. One entry per CDR3 protein results from TCRdb running MiXCR on the 5' RACE reads. The table has about 20,000 distinct CDR3 sequences, 4.5% to 6% seen once; the top ten hold about 15%. This specimen consisted of whole blood, obtained at baseline. The receptor set was obtained from an adult who was a healthcare worker with PCR-confirmed SARS-CoV-2 infection or an uninfected control (not recorded which).

The sample holds many counts of this clonotype. The rearrangement joins TRBV20-1 to TRBJ2-4; D is unclear. This CDR3 spans 13 amino acids. V was pared by 6 bases and J by 0 bases, with 9 bases between. Per germline, CDR1 DFQATT and CDR2 SNEGSKA (reference sequence). The CDR3 bases are TGCAGTGCCGATGATGTAGCCAAAAACATTCAGTACTTC. Protein: CSADDVAKNIQYF.

This clonotype was seen repeatedly, ten times or more. The J gene is TRBJ1-2, the V gene TRBV19; weak D call: TRBD1 (6 bases). This CDR3 comprises 14 residues. V lost 9 bases and J lost 8, with 22 bases in between. In germline, CDR1 is LNHDA, CDR2 SQIVND (reference sequence). The CDR3 reads CASRKPAGAGGYTF. CDR3 DNA sequence: TGTGCCAGCCGTAAACCCGCGGGGGCTGGGGGCTACACCTTC.

This clonotype was counted many times. The V gene is TRBV7-9, the J gene TRBJ1-5, with TRBD1 matching 10 bases. Germline lookup yields CDR1 SEHNR and CDR2 FQNEAQ (reference sequence). The trim removed 5 bases at V and 5 bases at J, leaving 6 bases unmatched. This CDR3 has 15 amino acids. The DNA for the CDR3 is TGTGCCAGCAGCGGGGACAGGGGATGGGATCAGCCCCAGCATTTT. It yields the protein CASSGDRGWDQPQHF.

This clonotype was seen only a few times. J is TRBJ2-3 and V is TRBV27, with 7 bases matching TRBD1. The junction had 5 bases not matched to a gene; V was cut back by 1 base and J by 13 bases. CDR3 length: 12 amino acids. Germline V CDR1 and CDR2: MNHEY, SMNVEV (reference sequence). CDR3 in amino acids: CASSLFRGKEYF. The CDR3 coding sequence is TGTGCCAGCAGTTTATTCAGGGGGAAGGAGTATTTT.

This clonotype appeared many times. The chain links TRBV20-1 to TRBJ1-4; D unresolved. The CDR3 is 13 amino acids. Between the trimmed V and J ends, which lost 5 bases and 0 bases, there was a span of 7 bases. Germline V gene data show CDR1 as DFQATT and CDR2 as SNEGSKA (reference sequence). This CDR3 reads CSAFSATNEKLFF. The DNA for the CDR3 is TGCAGTGCTTTTAGTGCAACTAATGAAAAACTGTTTTTT.

This clonotype was observed a handful of times. J is TRBJ1-4 and V is TRBV29-1; maybe TRBD1 (5 bases). V lost 5 bases and J 2 bases, leaving 15 bases between the germline ends. The length of the CDR3 is 15 residues. Germline CDR1 reads SQVTM; CDR2 reads ANQGSEA. The CDR3 loop is CSVTHPGGTNEKLFF. For the CDR3, the DNA is TGCAGCGTTACTCATCCCGGGGGGACTAATGAAAAACTGTTTTTT.

At least ten counts were recorded for this clonotype. The chain has TRBV7-9 and TRBJ1-2; no reliable D call. The CDR3 is made up of 13 amino acids. The germline V gene has CDR1 SEHNR and CDR2 FQNEAQ (reference sequence). With 6 bases removed from V and 2 bases from J, the gap between germline ends came to 10 bases. Written as DNA, the CDR3 is TGTGCCAGCAGTTCTACTGAAAACTATGGCTACACCTTC. This encodes CASSSTENYGYTF.

The chain links TRBV11-1 to TRBJ2-7; weak D call: TRBD2 (6 bases). The length of the CDR3 is 12 residues. Per the germline V gene, CDR1 is SGHAT and CDR2 is FQDESV (reference sequence). V was trimmed by 7 bases and J by 5 bases, leaving 12 bases between them. Here the CDR3 reads CASMGGSDEQYF. The CDR3, as DNA: TGTGCCAGCATGGGGGGATCGGACGAGCAGTACTTC.

Ten or more counts support this clonotype. The chain couples TRBV18 to TRBJ1-6; D remains unclear. CDR1 is KGHSH, CDR2 LQKENI, per germline. The CDR3 contains 14 residues. V was trimmed by 6 bases and J by 7 bases, leaving 13 bases between them. For the CDR3, the DNA is TGTGCCAGCTCCGTAGACTTCGACAATTCACCCCTCCACTTT. Translating it yields CASSVDFDNSPLHF.

This clonotype appeared many times. The chain joins TRBV7-7 to TRBJ2-5; 16 bases are shared with TRBD2. From germline, CDR1 is SSHAT and CDR2 FNYEAQ (reference sequence). J lost 3 bases, V lost 8 bases, and 6 bases had no gene match. CDR3 size: 16 residues. The CDR3 loop is CASQTGLAGGKETQYF. The CDR3 DNA follows: TGTGCCAGCCAAACGGGACTAGCGGGGGGGAAAGAGACCCAGTACTTC.

Only a few counts were recorded for this clonotype. The chain couples TRBV30 to TRBJ2-7, with D possibly being TRBD2 (5 bases). The CDR3 sequence is 15 residues long. In germline, CDR1 is GTSNPN, CDR2 SVGIG (reference sequence). Trimming took 5 bases from V and 2 from J, leaving 19 bases between them. The CDR3 sequence is CAWGSTGSLTYEQYF. The CDR3 coding sequence is TGTGCCTGGGGCAGTACGGGATCGCTTACCTACGAGCAGTACTTC.

By share, this clonotype counts as medium-sized. The chain joins TRBV24-1 to TRBJ1-5; 10 bases match TRBD1. The CDR3 length is 13 residues. Germline V gene data show CDR1 as KGHDR and CDR2 as SFDVKD. Trimming at V came to 7 bases and at J to 5 bases, leaving 1 base not matched to a gene. The chain's CDR3 is CATSGQGDQPQHF. The CDR3, as DNA: TGTGCCACCAGCGGACAGGGGGATCAGCCCCAGCATTTT.

This clonotype showed up many times. The chain links TRBV5-1 to TRBJ2-2; D may be TRBD2 (6 bases). The CDR3 spans 15 residues. The germline V and J ends were trimmed by 0 bases and 1 base, with 7 bases remaining between them. CDR1 is SGHRS, CDR2 YFSETQ, per germline. CDR3 DNA: TGCGCCAGCAGCTTGGAAGCGGGGAACACCGGGGAGCTGTTTTTT. Protein: CASSLEAGNTGELFF.

This clonotype occurred many times. V is TRBV29-1 and J is TRBJ2-5; D uncertain. V was clipped by 1 base and J by 3 bases, with 9 bases between them. The germline V gene has CDR1 SQVTM and CDR2 ANQGSEA. This CDR3 is 13 amino acids long. The CDR3, as DNA: TGCAGCGTTGAAGTGAATAGGAAAGAGACCCAGTACTTC. The encoded protein is CSVEVNRKETQYF.